This passage covers 13 T cell receptor beta chains from one sample sequenced in a study of shared clonotypes between healthy human individuals. The table came from immunoSEQ multiplex PCR; TCRdb's copy has only in-frame clones and leaves some out. The data show about 670,000 clones, 72% seen once. Input material: memory CD4+ T cells sorted from blood. Subset of the sample: CD45RA-negative fraction. The source is a woman under 40 in good health.

This chain links TRBV28 with TRBJ2-5; tentative D call: TRBD2 (5 bases). The CDR3 is 15 residues long. Germline CDR1 is MDHEN and CDR2 is SYDVKM. Trimming cost V 3 bases and J 4 bases, with 15 bases left between them. CDR3 in amino acids: CASSFSGSRRETQYF. For the CDR3, the DNA is TGTGCCAGCAGTTTTTCTGGGAGCCGAAGAGAGACCCAGTACTTC.

The J gene is TRBJ2-5, the V gene TRBV9; D is perhaps TRBD2 (6 bases). This CDR3 comprises 13 residues. V was trimmed by 0 bases and J by 3 bases, leaving 6 bases between them. CDR1 is SGDLS and CDR2 is YYNGEE in the germline V gene. CDR3 protein: CASSVGEEETQYF. The CDR3 bases are TGTGCCAGCAGCGTAGGGGAGGAAGAGACCCAGTACTTC.

This clone showed up just a few times. This rearrangement joins TRBV9 to TRBJ1-4, with 7 bases matching TRBD1. Germline assignment: CDR1 SGDLS and CDR2 YYNGEE. The CDR3 loop spans 16 amino acids. The trim removed 3 bases at V and 6 bases at J, leaving 11 bases unmatched. The CDR3 protein is CASSGTRGQSHEKLFF. The CDR3 DNA sequence: TGTGCCAGCAGCGGTACCCGGGGACAGTCGCATGAAAAACTGTTTTTT.

Details on this clone: Other DNA sequences in the sample encode the same CDR3. The rearrangement joins TRBV11-2 to TRBJ1-2, with D possibly TRBD1 on 6 matching bases. There are 14 residues in the CDR3. Per germline, CDR1 SGHAT and CDR2 FQNNGV. V gave up 3 bases and J gave up 2 bases, with 10 bases separating them. Written as DNA, the CDR3 is TGTGCCAGCAGCTTCAGGGGTCCCAACTATGGCTACACCTTC. Its protein product is CASSFRGPNYGYTF.

The genes are TRBV18 and TRBJ2-3; D not resolved. CDR1 and CDR2 from the germline V gene are KGHSH and LQKENI. CDR3 length equals 13 residues. Trimming removed 3 bases from V and 2 bases from J, with 6 bases in between. The DNA of the CDR3 is TGTGCCAGCTCACCTTTGGACACAGATACGCAGTATTTT. Encoded protein: CASSPLDTDTQYF. Together with reference TRBV18 and TRBJ2-3, the CDR3 gives the full variable domain: NAGVMQNPRHLVRRRGQEARLRCSPMKGHSHVYWYRQLPEEGLKFMVYLQKENIIDESGMPKERFSAEFPKEGPSILRIQQVVRGDSAAYFCASSPLDTDTQYFGPGTRLTVL.

The chain carries TRBV15 and TRBJ2-6; maybe TRBD1 (6 bases). The CDR3 is made up of 17 amino acids. Trimming removed 2 bases from V and 0 bases from J, with 11 bases in between. Germline-derived CDR1 and CDR2 are LNHNV and YYDKDF (reference sequence). CDR3 nucleotide sequence: TGTGCCACCAGCAGACCCGGGACATACTCTGGGGCCAACGTCCTGACTTTC. It encodes CATSRPGTYSGANVLTF. The variable domain in full, with the rest retrieved from reference TRBV15 and TRBJ2-6, is DAMVIQNPRYQVTQFGKPVTLSCSQTLNHNVMYWYQQKSSQAPKLLFHYYDKDFNNEADTPDNFQSRRPNTSFCFLDIRSPGLGDTAMYLCATSRPGTYSGANVLTFGAGSRLTVL.

This clone was recorded only once. The chain recombines TRBV28 with TRBJ2-7; no definite D call. The ends were cut back, 5 bases at V and 6 bases at J, with 8 bases in the middle. The CDR3 is 11 amino acids. Looked up from germline, CDR1 is MDHEN and CDR2 is SYDVKM. Here the CDR3 DNA reads TGTGCCAGCAGTCAGACACCCGAGCAGTACTTC. Protein sequence: CASSQTPEQYF.

CDR3 residues: CASVRRGAKNIQYF. CDR3 coding DNA: TGTGCCAGCGTAAGGAGGGGAGCCAAAAACATTCAGTACTTC. The gene calls are TRBV28 and TRBJ2-4, with a tentative D call TRBD2 (6 bases). The CDR3 has 14 amino acids. Germline CDR1 MDHEN, CDR2 SYDVKM. The V and J ends lost 8 bases and 0 bases respectively, with 11 bases between them. Supplemented by reference TRBV28 and TRBJ2-4, the full variable domain reads DVKVTQSSRYLVKRTGEKVFLECVQDMDHENMFWYRQDPGLGLRLIYFSYDVKMKEKGDIPEGYSVSREKKERFSLILESASTNQTSMYLCASVRRGAKNIQYFGAGTRLSVL.

The chain uses TRBV5-4 and TRBJ2-3; TRBD1 is a possible D gene (6 bases). V was cut by 0 bases and J by 5 bases, with 13 bases left in between. The CDR3 totals 15 residues. Looked up from germline, CDR1 is SGHNT and CDR2 is YYREEE (reference sequence). The CDR3 loop is CASSLAGLGGDTQYF. Here the CDR3 DNA reads TGTGCCAGCAGCTTGGCGGGCCTAGGGGGAGATACGCAGTATTTT.

Written as DNA, the CDR3 is TGTGCCAGCAGTGTAGCGGAGCTGGGCACCGGGGAGCTGTTTTTT. Encoded protein: CASSVAELGTGELFF. The chain carries TRBV2 and TRBJ2-2; the D gene is possibly TRBD2 (6 bases). CDR1 is SNHLY, CDR2 FYNNEI, per germline. V dropped 4 bases and J dropped 4 bases, with 13 bases sitting between them. The CDR3 spans 15 residues.

The rearrangement joins TRBV5-1 to TRBJ2-2; D gene uncertain. The V and J ends lost 6 bases and 8 bases respectively, with 8 bases between them. Looked up from germline, CDR1 is SGHRS and CDR2 is YFSETQ. This CDR3 region has 11 residues. CDR3 coding DNA: TGCGCCAGCACCCTAGATGGGGAGCTGTTTTTT. Amino acid sequence: CASTLDGELFF.

This clone was recorded only once. The genes are TRBV13 and TRBJ1-1; D gene uncertain. Germline values: CDR1 PRHDT, CDR2 FYEKMQ (reference sequence). Trimming took 0 bases from V and 2 from J, leaving 7 bases between them. The CDR3 extends over 14 amino acids. The CDR3 nucleotides are TGTGCCAGCAGCTTAGGACAGATCAACACTGAAGCTTTCTTT. This gives the protein CASSLGQINTEAFF.

The chain uses TRBV27 and TRBJ2-7; TRBD2 aligns across 9 bases. Germline loops: CDR1 MNHEY, CDR2 SMNVEV (reference sequence). The CDR3 covers 14 residues. Trimming cost V 6 bases and J 6 bases; bases outside gene matches: 9. The chain's CDR3 is CASRQAGGLVEQYF. The CDR3 bases are TGTGCCAGCAGACAAGCGGGAGGCCTGGTCGAGCAGTACTTC.